Here is one TCR beta chain with its context. Its specific antigen is unknown. No clone much larger than this one lies a single base away; base qualities are absent. TCRbeta CDR3 regions were amplified from genomic DNA by means of the immunoSEQ Assay, a bias-controlled multiplex PCR. The paper's processing steps were these. The number of nucleated cells in each sample was estimated from the amplification of reference gene primers within the assay. To quantify the absolute abundance of each unique TCRbeta CDR3 rearrangement, sequence reads were collapsed and filtered. For each sample, productive Simpson clonality was calculated by taking the square root of Simpson's diversity index across productive rearrangements. Sourced from immuneACCESS, this table was stored by TCRdb with only in-frame sequences that have V and J called. A share of the clones is absent; for the studies checked, an unresolved V gene accounts for under half, and the remainder has no known explanation. V, J and clone size are those of that table, while D and trimming were read from the DNA. Recorded for this sample are about 240,000 clones; approximately 90% of them occurred a single time. 0.95% to 1% of the sample goes to the ten largest clones.

At the junction V is shortened by 1 base and J by 1 base; bases outside the gene matches: 0. The CDR3 holds 15 amino acids from the cysteine to the phenylalanine. Only the CDR3 DNA stays, 45 bases, in frame from base 1. From the germline V gene (reference sequence), CDR1 is SGHAT and CDR2 is FQDESV. The data were taken from a study of blood T cell repertoires in COVID-19 (TCRdb year 2020). Concerning the study at large: Samples covering the acute and convalescent phases of COVID-19 were provided by collaborators in the United States, Italy and Spain. The prospective study material was composed of cDNA or gDNA derived from T cells, B-cell-depleted T cells, or PBMCs. Subjects who had been exposed to COVID-19, were actively infected with it, or had recovered from it provided the deeply sampled blood TCRbeta repertoires that made up the dataset. A freely available public database, intended as a resource for researchers studying the immune response to SARS-CoV-2, is where the repertoires were released. The samples were drawn from the first 160 participants of the ongoing ImmuneRACE study and from 950 to 1,500 subjects provided by 6 global collaborators. Nearly every sample came with metadata listing a de-identified subject ID, COVID-19 status, age in years and sex. Where available, HLA class I and class II types were taken from metadata supplied by the sample provider and were not determined by assay-based typing.

General study outcomes and caveats: The amount of clinical and demographic metadata varied by source and participant and was provided uncurated.

Samples from volunteer blood donors who had recovered from COVID-19 were contributed by a second Seattle source. The collaborating institutions used their own protocols to collect whole blood in K2EDTA tubes. For TCRbeta analysis, collaborators shipped samples in one of three forms: frozen whole blood, isolated PBMCs, or DNA extracted from either of those sample types. The sample consisted of peripheral blood. The receptor comes from a woman aged 40-49 years who had recovered from COVID-19. The V and J genes are TRBV11-1 and TRBJ2-3, with 9 bases in between that match TRBD2. The CDR3 loop reads CASSLGGRGTDTQYF. The nucleotide sequence reads TGTGCCAGCAGCTTAGGCGGGAGGGGCACAGATACGCAGTATTTT. Outside the CDR3, residues come from the reference TRBV11-1 and TRBJ2-3 proteins, so the full variable domain is: EAEVAQSPRYKITEKSQAVAFWCDPISGHATLYWYRQILGQGPELLVQFQDESVVDDSQLPKDRFSAERLKGVDSTLKIQPAELGDSAMYLCASSLGGRGTDTQYFGPGTRLTVL.